This paragraph covers one TCR beta chain sequence. This record comes from a study of cytomegalovirus exposure and HLA in healthy donors. With 60 Vbeta and 13 Jbeta primers, the PCR was carried out. Assay: immunoSEQ multiplex PCR; the TCRdb copy retains only in-frame clones and omits some. The table shows roughly 140,000 clones, with roughly 78% occurring only once. Germline V gene sequence: CDR1 MNHEY, CDR2 SMNVEV (reference sequence). The CDR3 runs 15 residues. The gene calls are TRBV27 and TRBJ2-5; TRBD1 aligns across 8 bases. The J call may be mistaken, given a closer DNA end match to TRBJ2-7. The receptor was isolated from a man in his forties in good health and CMV-seropositive. The sequencing sample was made of PBMCs. CDR3 sequence (DNA): TGTGCCAGCAGCTCCCGACAGGGGTCGTCTCGCGAGCAGTACTTC. It codes for CASSSRQGSSREQYF.